This is a list of T cell receptor beta chains from one sample in a study of blood T cell repertoires in COVID-19. Repertoires were generated with immunoSEQ multiplex PCR, while TCRdb's copy carries only in-frame clones and drops some. The sample includes 200,000 to 250,000 clones, more than 85% of them seen just once. The sequenced material came from peripheral blood. The receptors here all came from a woman between 70 and 85 years old with active or convalescent COVID-19. CDR3s include the opening cysteine and the closing phenylalanine or tryptophan. Each record gives: clone size, D gene, V gene, J gene, CDR3 DNA, CDR3 protein. D genes are given only for firm matches. The listing skips clone size in some rows; elsewhere it reads once, few, many or a size class.

size: few
D: TRBD1
V: TRBV3-1/TRBV3-2
J: TRBJ1-2
DNA: TGTGCCAGCAGCCAAGAGGTGGGACAGGGGGCCTATGGCTACACCTTC
CDR3: CASSQEVGQGAYGYTF

size: few
D: TRBD1
V: TRBV9
J: TRBJ2-7
DNA: TGTGCCAGCAGCGTAGAAGGGACAGACTTGTTCACCGAGCAGTACTTC
CDR3: CASSVEGTDLFTEQYF

size: .
D: .
V: TRBV5-1
J: TRBJ2-1
DNA: TGCGCCAGCAGCTTGTGGACCCGGGCGGGGCCCCCTAATAACAATGAGCAGTTCTTC
CDR3: CASSLWTRAGPPNNNEQFF

size: .
D: .
V: TRBV7-3
J: TRBJ2-1
DNA: TGTGCCAGCAGCTTATCGGGAAACAATGAGCAGTTCTTC
CDR3: CASSLSGNNEQFF

size: .
D: .
V: TRBV24-1
J: TRBJ2-7
DNA: TGTGCCACCAGCCCTACAGGAAACTACGAGCAGTACTTC
CDR3: CATSPTGNYEQYF

size: few
D: .
V: TRBV7-9
J: TRBJ1-4
DNA: TGTGCCAGCAGCTTGCGGGAGGCAACTAATGAAAAACTGTTTTTT
CDR3: CASSLREATNEKLFF

size: .
D: TRBD2
V: TRBV29-1
J: TRBJ2-3
DNA: TGCAGCGTTGAGGTGGCTAGCGGGGGGTCGGATACGCAGTATTTT
CDR3: CSVEVASGGSDTQYF

size: once
D: .
V: TRBV5-6
J: TRBJ1-1
DNA: TGTGCCAGCAGCTATACAGTGAACACTGAAGCTTTCTTT
CDR3: CASSYTVNTEAFF

size: .
D: TRBD1
V: TRBV11-3
J: TRBJ1-3
DNA: TGTGCCAGCAGCCAGGGGGTCGGAAGAAACACCATATATTTT
CDR3: CASSQGVGRNTIYF

size: once
D: .
V: TRBV19
J: TRBJ1-2
DNA: TGTGCCACTTCTGGTCGGGGGGACCTCTATGGCTACACCTTC
CDR3: CATSGRGDLYGYTF

size: .
D: .
V: TRBV6-2/TRBV6-3
J: TRBJ1-2
DNA: TGTGCCAGCAGTACAGAGAGCCATGGCTACACCTTC
CDR3: CASSTESHGYTF

size: .
D: .
V: TRBV12-2
J: TRBJ1-5
DNA: TGTGCAAGTCGCTTAGACAAGGACAGGGTAGCTCTCTGCGGGAATCAGCCCCAGCATTTT
CDR3: CASRLDKDRVALCGNQPQHF

size: once
D: .
V: TRBV5-1
J: TRBJ1-1
DNA: TGCGCCAGCAGCTTAGTCGAGGGCACTGAAGCTTTCTTT
CDR3: CASSLVEGTEAFF

size: .
D: TRBD1
V: TRBV7-9
J: TRBJ2-7
DNA: TGTGCCAGCAGCTTAGAACAGGGGCCCTACGAGCAGTACTTC
CDR3: CASSLEQGPYEQYF

size: .
D: .
V: TRBV3-1/TRBV3-2
J: TRBJ2-5
DNA: TGTGCCAGCAGCCAAGATCTACGTGCAACCCAGTACTTC
CDR3: CASSQDLRATQYF

size: .
D: .
V: TRBV9
J: TRBJ2-3
DNA: TGTGCCAGCAGCCTACTGGGGGGGGGCGCAAATACGCAGTATTTT
CDR3: CASSLLGGGANTQYF

size: .
D: TRBD1
V: TRBV14
J: TRBJ2-5
DNA: TGTGCCAGCAGCCTCGACAGGGGGGGGACCCAGTACTTC
CDR3: CASSLDRGGTQYF

size: once
D: TRBD1
V: TRBV5-6
J: TRBJ1-2
DNA: TGTGCCAGCAGCCGACCGGGACAGGGAGACTATGGCTACACCTTC
CDR3: CASSRPGQGDYGYTF

size: .
D: TRBD1
V: TRBV13
J: TRBJ2-6
DNA: TGTGCCAGCAGCTTAGGCTCTACAGGGGGTGCGGCCAACGTCCTGACTTTC
CDR3: CASSLGSTGGAANVLTF

size: few
D: TRBD1
V: TRBV29-1
J: TRBJ2-7
DNA: TGCAGCGCCCGGACAGGGAAAAGCGAGCAGTACTTC
CDR3: CSARTGKSEQYF

size: .
D: .
V: TRBV7-2
J: TRBJ1-6
DNA: TGTGCCAGCAGCTTGTACGGGAGACAATTTAATTCACCCCTCCACTTT
CDR3: CASSLYGRQFNSPLHF

size: .
D: .
V: TRBV24-1
J: TRBJ2-1
DNA: TGTGCCACCAGTCCTCACAGGGACAATGAGCAGTTCTTC
CDR3: CATSPHRDNEQFF

size: .
D: .
V: TRBV3-1/TRBV3-2
J: TRBJ2-7
DNA: TGTGCCAGCAGCCAAGTCTCCGAGCAGTACTTC
CDR3: CASSQVSEQYF

size: .
D: .
V: TRBV5-6
J: TRBJ2-1
DNA: TGTGCCAGCAGCTTGGAATGGCTAGCGCCAGATTACAATGAGCAGTTCTTC
CDR3: CASSLEWLAPDYNEQFF

size: .
D: .
V: TRBV7-2
J: TRBJ2-5
DNA: TGTGCCAGCAGCTTAGTTTCGGGGCAAGAGACCCAGTACTTC
CDR3: CASSLVSGQETQYF

size: .
D: .
V: TRBV7-2
J: TRBJ1-4
DNA: TGTGCCAGCAGCCCCCAGGTTGTCGGTGAAAAACTGTTTTTT
CDR3: CASSPQVVGEKLFF

size: .
D: .
V: TRBV19
J: TRBJ1-5
DNA: TGTGCCACTAAAGGGAGGGATCAGCCCCAGCATTTT
CDR3: CATKGRDQPQHF

size: once
D: TRBD1
V: TRBV18
J: TRBJ2-2
DNA: TGTGCCAGCTCACCGACAGGGACAATGGCCGGGGAGCTGTTTTTT
CDR3: CASSPTGTMAGELFF

size: .
D: .
V: TRBV27
J: TRBJ1-1
DNA: TGTGCCAGCAGTTTAACGGGCAGGGGTGACACTGAAGCTTTCTTT
CDR3: CASSLTGRGDTEAFF

size: .
D: .
V: TRBV18
J: TRBJ1-1
DNA: TGTGCCAGCTCACTAGGGGAAGGCCGAGGGAGGACTGAAGCTTTCTTT
CDR3: CASSLGEGRGRTEAFF

size: .
D: .
V: TRBV18
J: TRBJ2-6
DNA: TGTGCCAGCTCAGGGAGCTCTGGGGCCAACGTCCTGACTTTC
CDR3: CASSGSSGANVLTF

size: .
D: .
V: TRBV7-6
J: TRBJ2-7
DNA: TGTGCCAGCAGTTTCGACGACATTTACGAGCAGTACTTC
CDR3: CASSFDDIYEQYF

size: .
D: .
V: TRBV2
J: TRBJ1-1
DNA: TGTGCCAGCAGTGAGGGAGGGAACACTGAAGCTTTCTTT
CDR3: CASSEGGNTEAFF

size: .
D: .
V: TRBV7-2
J: TRBJ2-7
DNA: TGTGCCAGCAGCTCGGTCAGGGAGGCCTACGAGCAGTACTTC
CDR3: CASSSVREAYEQYF

size: .
D: .
V: TRBV7-2
J: TRBJ2-7
DNA: TGTGCCAGCAGCTTGGGCCGGGACTTTATCTCCTACGAGCAGTACTTC
CDR3: CASSLGRDFISYEQYF

size: few
D: .
V: TRBV6-2/TRBV6-3
J: TRBJ1-1
DNA: TGTGCCAGCCGGTACTGGGAGGGGAACACTGAAGCTTTCTTT
CDR3: CASRYWEGNTEAFF

size: .
D: .
V: TRBV7-2
J: TRBJ1-6
DNA: TGTGCCAGCAGCTTAGCAGCCTCTTATAATTCACCCCTCCACTTT
CDR3: CASSLAASYNSPLHF

size: .
D: TRBD1
V: TRBV19
J: TRBJ1-1
DNA: TGTGCCAGTACCGGGACAGGGGCTGTCACTGAAGCTTTCTTT
CDR3: CASTGTGAVTEAFF

size: .
D: .
V: TRBV27
J: TRBJ2-3
DNA: TGTGCCAGCAGTTTATCGGACACCATTTCCGATACGCAGTATTTT
CDR3: CASSLSDTISDTQYF

size: .
D: TRBD1
V: TRBV19
J: TRBJ1-1
DNA: TGTGCCAGCAGTGTGCAGGGGGCGAAAGCTTTCTTT
CDR3: CASSVQGAKAFF

size: .
D: .
V: TRBV6-1
J: TRBJ1-5
DNA: TGTGCCAGCAGTGAAGGTAGCGGATTGGCCCAGCATTTT
CDR3: CASSEGSGLAQHF

size: .
D: .
V: TRBV3-1/TRBV3-2
J: TRBJ1-1
DNA: TGTGCCAGCAGCCCTCCAGTGAACACTGAAGCTTTCTTT
CDR3: CASSPPVNTEAFF

size: .
D: .
V: TRBV7-9
J: TRBJ2-5
DNA: TGTGCCAGCAGCTTAGTGTGGGCAGGGCGTAACCAAGAGACCCAGTACTTC
CDR3: CASSLVWAGRNQETQYF

size: .
D: TRBD1
V: TRBV6-1
J: TRBJ1-4
DNA: TGTGCCAGCAGTGACCCGGGACAGGGGGTGGCTAATGAAAAACTGTTTTTT
CDR3: CASSDPGQGVANEKLFF

size: .
D: TRBD1
V: TRBV9
J: TRBJ1-2
DNA: TGTGCCAGCAGCGTAGGGGACAGCTATGGCTACACCTTC
CDR3: CASSVGDSYGYTF

size: once
D: TRBD2
V: TRBV7-2
J: TRBJ2-5
DNA: TGTGCCAGCAGCTTCGGGGCGGGGGGAGAGACCCAGTACTTC
CDR3: CASSFGAGGETQYF

size: .
D: .
V: TRBV19
J: TRBJ1-3
DNA: TGTGCCAGTATCCGCGGACAGCTGGGGTCTGGAAACACCATATATTTT
CDR3: CASIRGQLGSGNTIYF